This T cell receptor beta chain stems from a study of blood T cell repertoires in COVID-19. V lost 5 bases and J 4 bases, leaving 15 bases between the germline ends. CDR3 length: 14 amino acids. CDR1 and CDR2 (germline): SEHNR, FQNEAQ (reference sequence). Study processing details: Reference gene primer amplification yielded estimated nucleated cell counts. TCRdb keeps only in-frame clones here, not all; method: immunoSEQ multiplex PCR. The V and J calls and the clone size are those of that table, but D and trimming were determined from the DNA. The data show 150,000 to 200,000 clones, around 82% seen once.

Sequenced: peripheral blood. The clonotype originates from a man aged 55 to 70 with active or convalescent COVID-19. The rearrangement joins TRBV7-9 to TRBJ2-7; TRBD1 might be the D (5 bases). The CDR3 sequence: CASSPSVGAYEQYF. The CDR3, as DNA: TGTGCCAGCAGCCCGAGCGTTGGGGCGTACGAGCAGTACTTC.